The 15 T cell receptor beta chains reported below all come from one sample, sequenced in a study of cytomegalovirus exposure and HLA in healthy donors. The PCR ran on 60 Vbeta and 13 Jbeta primers. Assay: immunoSEQ multiplex PCR; the TCRdb copy retains only in-frame clones and omits some. The sample carries 100,000 to 130,000 clones, approximately 80% recorded once. The sample taken for sequencing was PBMCs. These receptors all stem from a male donor in good health and CMV-seronegative.

This clone was seen at least ten times. This chain connects TRBV6-4 to TRBJ1-5, with D perhaps TRBD1 (6 bases). The CDR3 contains 15 residues. CDR1 and CDR2 from the germline V gene are MRHNA and SNTAGT. The germline V and J ends were trimmed by 3 bases and 2 bases, with 11 bases remaining between them. CDR3 sequence: CASSEVAGGNQPQHF. CDR3 nucleotide sequence: TGTGCCAGCAGTGAGGTCGCAGGGGGCAATCAGCCCCAGCATTTT.

The chain combines TRBV28 with TRBJ1-2; D is possibly TRBD1 (6 bases). The germline V gene has CDR1 MDHEN and CDR2 SYDVKM. The CDR3 runs to 13 residues. The V end was cut by 6 bases, the J end by 1 base, with 9 bases between. The CDR3 region has the DNA TGTGCCAGCAGAAGGGACAATAACTATGGCTACACCTTC. It yields the protein CASRRDNNYGYTF.

The rearrangement uses TRBV7-8 and TRBJ2-5, with a possible D match to TRBD1 (6 bases). Between the trimmed V and J ends, which lost 5 bases and 4 bases, there was a span of 14 bases. From germline, CDR1 is SGHVS and CDR2 FQNEAQ. The CDR3 totals 14 residues. CDR3 sequence reads: CASSVNRDPETQYF. CDR3 nucleotides: TGTGCCAGCAGCGTCAACAGGGACCCAGAGACCCAGTACTTC.

The chain uses TRBV5-1 and TRBJ2-3, with 10 bases identical to TRBD2. Per germline, CDR1 SGHRS and CDR2 YFSETQ. CDR3 length: 18 residues. V dropped 0 bases and J dropped 0; count of bases not matched to a gene: 7. CDR3: CASSLGTSGQTSTDTQYF. CDR3 DNA: TGCGCCAGCAGCTTGGGGACTAGCGGCCAGACTAGCACAGATACGCAGTATTTT. Full variable domain (remainder filled in from reference TRBV5-1 and TRBJ2-3): KAGVTQTPRYLIKTRGQQVTLSCSPISGHRSVSWYQQTPGQGLQFLFEYFSETQRNKGNFPGRFSGRQFSNSRSEMNVSTLELGDSALYLCASSLGTSGQTSTDTQYFGPGTRLTVL.

This chain joins TRBV6-1 and TRBJ1-1, with 8 bases identical to TRBD1. CDR1 is MNHNS and CDR2 is SASEGT in the germline V gene. This CDR3 contains 14 residues. The V gene end was trimmed by 6 bases and the J gene end by 4 bases; junction bases not matched to a gene: 7. In DNA form, the CDR3 reads TGTGCCAGCAGCACACAGGGGGAGGGCACTGAAGCTTTCTTT. Residues: CASSTQGEGTEAFF.

This rearrangement joins TRBV14 to TRBJ1-2, with TRBD1 identical over 9 bases. Germline V CDR1 and CDR2: SGHDN, FVKESK. Unmatched junction bases numbered 9, after V lost 3 bases and J lost 7 bases. The CDR3 spans 15 residues. Here the CDR3 DNA reads TGTGCCAGCAGCCAGTCATCCGGGACAGGGTTTGGCTACACCTTC. Translated: CASSQSSGTGFGYTF.

The chain uses TRBV14 and TRBJ1-1; D may be TRBD1 (5 bases). The germline CDR1 and CDR2 sequences are SGHDN and FVKESK. The CDR3 contains 15 residues. V lost 0 bases and J 3 bases, leaving 11 bases between the germline ends. CDR3 residues: CASSQDLVGDTEAFF. CDR3 bases: TGTGCCAGCAGCCAAGATTTGGTAGGGGACACTGAAGCTTTCTTT.

This clone has more than one count but fewer than ten. The chain is built from TRBV29-1 and TRBJ2-6; D is unclear. Trimming stripped 3 bases from V and 0 bases from J, with 9 bases between. Germline-derived CDR1 and CDR2 are SQVTM and ANQGSEA. CDR3 size: 15 residues. The CDR3 sequence is CSVDATTSGANVLTF. The CDR3 nucleotides are TGCAGCGTTGATGCAACTACCTCTGGGGCCAACGTCCTGACTTTC.

The chain couples TRBV6-1 to TRBJ2-7, with TRBD1 as a possible D gene (5 bases). The CDR3 has 15 residues. CDR1 and CDR2 from the germline V gene are MNHNS and SASEGT. V lost 2 bases and J 6 bases, leaving 17 bases between the germline ends. The CDR3 loop is CASSEPFRQGAEQYF. DNA for the CDR3: TGTGCCAGCAGTGAACCCTTCAGGCAGGGCGCCGAGCAGTACTTC.

The chain uses TRBV25-1 and TRBJ2-1, with 8 bases lining up with TRBD2. Looked up from germline, CDR1 is MGHDK and CDR2 is SYGVNS. The CDR3 contains 14 residues. After removal of 6 bases from V and 6 bases from J, the junction contained 7 bases not matched to a gene. The CDR3 loop reads CASRGLEFFNEQFF. CDR3 DNA: TGTGCCAGCAGGGGACTAGAGTTCTTCAATGAGCAGTTCTTC.

This sequence joins TRBV5-4 and TRBJ2-1; D perhaps matches TRBD2 (6 bases). Germline values: CDR1 SGHNT, CDR2 YYREEE (reference sequence). V lost 0 bases and J lost 4, with 8 bases in between. The CDR3 is 14 amino acids. CDR3 residues: CASSLVGGYNEQFF. The CDR3 DNA reads as TGTGCCAGCAGCTTGGTGGGGGGTTACAATGAGCAGTTCTTC.

This clone appeared once. The genes are TRBV7-6 and TRBJ2-7; the match to TRBD1 covers 7 bases. Germline CDR1 is SGHVS and CDR2 is FNYEAQ. CDR3 length: 15 amino acids. V trimming: 1 base; J trimming: 12 bases; junction bases outside the gene matches: 15. In DNA form, the CDR3 reads TGTGCCAGCAGCTTAGGGCCGGGACAGAAACGGAGTTGGTACTTC. Protein product: CASSLGPGQKRSWYF.

The genes are TRBV5-5 and TRBJ2-7; TRBD2 might be the D (5 bases). V shed 4 bases and J shed 3 bases, with 8 bases lying between them. This CDR3 contains 12 residues. Germline V lookup: CDR1 SGHKS, CDR2 YYEKEE (reference sequence). CDR3 loop: CASSPSGYEQYF. DNA for the CDR3: TGTGCCAGCAGCCCCAGCGGCTACGAGCAGTACTTC. Full variable domain (missing parts from reference TRBV5-5 and TRBJ2-7): DAGVTQSPTHLIKTRGQQVTLRCSPISGHKSVSWYQQVLGQGPQFIFQYYEKEERGRGNFPDRFSARQFPNYSSELNVNALLLGDSALYLCASSPSGYEQYFGPGTRLTVT.

The chain employs TRBV5-4 and TRBJ2-1, with D possibly TRBD2 on 5 matching bases. Germline-derived CDR1 and CDR2 are SGHNT and YYREEE (reference sequence). Trimming stripped 2 bases from V and 3 bases from J, with 9 bases between. CDR3 length equals 14 residues. CDR3 in DNA: TGTGCCAGCAGCTTCCGGGATATCTACAATGAGCAGTTCTTC. Protein: CASSFRDIYNEQFF.

The chain joins TRBV9 to TRBJ2-7, with D unresolved. V was cut by 3 bases and J by 3 bases, with 10 bases left in between. CDR3 length: 13 amino acids. Germline lookup yields CDR1 SGDLS and CDR2 YYNGEE. DNA for the CDR3: TGTGCCAGCAGCGAAGCCCCTTACTACGAGCAGTACTTC. Residues: CASSEAPYYEQYF.